The 20 T cell receptor beta chains given below trace back to one sample, sequenced in a study of blood T cell repertoires in COVID-19. The table came from immunoSEQ multiplex PCR; TCRdb's copy has only in-frame clones and leaves some out. Found here are fewer than 200,000 clones, about 86% of them singletons; the top ten hold about 12%. Specimen: peripheral blood. Receptors originate from a woman in her sixties or seventies with COVID-19, enrolled during active disease.

The J gene is TRBJ1-5, the V gene TRBV11-3, with 7 bases aligning to TRBD1. The ends lost 2 bases at V and 5 bases at J; junction bases unmatched: 0. Germline assignment: CDR1 SGHNT and CDR2 YENEEA. CDR3 length: 13 amino acids. CDR3 in amino acids: CASSLTGDQPQHF. In DNA, the CDR3 is TGTGCCAGCAGCTTAACAGGGGATCAGCCCCAGCATTTT.

There are a few counts of this clone. The chain joins TRBV7-8 to TRBJ1-4; D gene uncertain. V lost 2 bases to trimming and J lost 10 bases, with 14 bases between them. Germline V gene data show CDR1 as SGHVS and CDR2 as FQNEAQ. The CDR3 is 14 residues long. The CDR3 spells CASSLTDFDGKLFF. In DNA form, the CDR3 reads TGTGCCAGCAGCTTAACGGACTTTGATGGAAAACTGTTTTTT.

The rearrangement uses TRBV6-5 and TRBJ1-2; TRBD1 matches at 11 bases. Germline V gives CDR1 MNHEY, CDR2 SVGAGI. The CDR3 has 16 residues. J gave up 0 bases and V 2 bases, and 2 bases lay outside the gene matches. CDR3 DNA sequence: TGTGCCAGCAGTTACCGGGACAGGGGGGCTAACTATGGCTACACCTTC. This translates into CASSYRDRGANYGYTF.

The chain joins TRBV7-3 to TRBJ1-6; 8 bases map to TRBD1. Trimming at V came to 1 base and at J to 6 bases, leaving 8 bases not matched to a gene. Germline CDR1 is SGHTA and CDR2 is FQGTGA. The CDR3 covers 17 residues. The CDR3 region is CASSLRPRTGFNSPLHF. The CDR3 region has the DNA TGTGCCAGCAGCTTAAGGCCTCGGACAGGGTTTAATTCACCCCTCCACTTT. Filled out from reference TRBV7-3 and TRBJ1-6, the complete variable domain reads GAGVSQTPSNKVTEKGKYVELRCDPISGHTALYWYRQSLGQGPEFLIYFQGTGAADDSGLPNDRFFAVRPEGSVSTLKIQRTERGDSAVYLCASSLRPRTGFNSPLHFGNGTRLTVT.

This rearrangement joins TRBV27 to TRBJ2-6; unclear D gene. Between the trimmed V and J ends, which lost 4 bases and 1 base, there was a span of 14 bases. The length of the CDR3 is 17 residues. Germline V lookup: CDR1 MNHEY, CDR2 SMNVEV (reference sequence). CDR3 coding DNA: TGTGCCAGCAGTTCCCCTCTTACAGTTTCTGGGGCCAACGTCCTGACTTTC. This gives the protein CASSSPLTVSGANVLTF.

This chain joins TRBV6-5 and TRBJ2-3; TRBD2 might be the D (6 bases). The CDR3 spans 14 residues. Trimming took 1 base from V and 6 from J, leaving 11 bases between them. Per germline, CDR1 MNHEY and CDR2 SVGAGI. CDR3 sequence (DNA): TGTGCCAGCAGTTACTTGACCCGGGAGGATACGCAGTATTTT. Encoded protein: CASSYLTREDTQYF.

The chain has TRBV4-1 and TRBJ2-7; 7 bases agree with TRBD1. The CDR3 totals 14 residues. Germline V CDR1 and CDR2: MGHRA, YSYEKL. V shed 1 base and J 1 base; nucleotides not matched to a gene: 1. CDR3 bases: TGCGCCAGCAGCCAAGGACAGGGTTCCTACGAGCAGTACTTC. Protein product: CASSQGQGSYEQYF.

The chain carries TRBV19 and TRBJ1-5; the D gene is possibly TRBD1 (6 bases). This CDR3 contains 16 residues. V was shortened by 2 bases and J by 1 base, with 12 bases between the two germline ends. CDR1 is LNHDA and CDR2 is SQIVND in the germline V gene (reference sequence). The CDR3 region is CASSIQGPRSNQPQHF. Here the CDR3 DNA reads TGTGCCAGTAGTATACAGGGGCCAAGAAGCAATCAGCCCCAGCATTTT. Drawing the rest from reference TRBV19 and TRBJ1-5, the complete variable domain is DGGITQSPKYLFRKEGQNVTLSCEQNLNHDAMYWYRQDPGQGLRLIYYSQIVNDFQKGDIAEGYSVSREKKESFPLTVTSAQKNPTAFYLCASSIQGPRSNQPQHFGDGTRLSIL.

V gene TRBV18 combines with J gene TRBJ2-7; possible D gene TRBD2, 5 bases. CDR1 is KGHSH, CDR2 LQKENI, per germline. The CDR3 length is 16 residues. V lost 2 bases, J lost 4 bases, and 18 bases lay in between. DNA of the CDR3: TGTGCCAGCTCACCAGGCCTCGGGGTGAGTAAATACGAGCAGTACTTC. Translation: CASSPGLGVSKYEQYF.

CDR3: CASSHHPERYSEAFF. CDR3 nucleotides: TGTGCCAGCAGCCACCACCCCGAGAGGTACTCTGAAGCTTTCTTT. The V and J genes are TRBV3-1 (or the pseudogene TRBV3-2) and TRBJ1-1, with D unclear. Germline assignment: CDR1 LGHDT and CDR2 YNNKEL (reference sequence). The CDR3 has 15 amino acids. V was pared by 3 bases and J by 6 bases, with 17 bases between.

The rearrangement uses TRBV23-1 and TRBJ2-3; TRBD2 matches 9 bases. TRBV23-1 falls under the ORF class, with uncertain function. The ends lost 0 bases at V and 0 bases at J; junction bases unmatched: 10. There are 19 residues in the CDR3. As DNA, the CDR3 is TGCGCCAGCAGTCAATCGAGATCTAGCGGGACGCCGAGCACAGATACGCAGTATTTT. Translation: CASSQSRSSGTPSTDTQYF.

This clone occurred once. The genes are TRBV7-9 and TRBJ2-1; TRBD1 matches at 9 bases. CDR1 is SEHNR, CDR2 FQNEAQ, per germline (reference sequence). The CDR3 runs 14 residues. After removal of 5 bases from V and 8 bases from J, the junction contained 7 bases not matched to a gene. CDR3 region: CASSPDRGRDEQFF. The CDR3 DNA follows: TGTGCCAGCAGCCCAGACAGGGGGAGGGATGAGCAGTTCTTC.

This chain uses TRBV11-2 with TRBJ1-1, with TRBD1 identical over 7 bases. V gave up 5 bases and J gave up 1 base; unmatched junction bases: 4. Germline V CDR1 and CDR2: SGHAT, FQNNGV. The CDR3 sequence is 14 residues long. The DNA of the CDR3 is TGTGCCAGCAGCACGCGACAGGGGAACACTGAAGCTTTCTTT. This translates into CASSTRQGNTEAFF.

CDR3 bases: TGTGCCAGTAGTGTCGGCAGGCACGGGACCCAGTACTTC. Protein product: CASSVGRHGTQYF. The J gene is TRBJ2-5, the V gene TRBV19, with no clear D. The CDR3 loop spans 13 amino acids. The ends were cut back, 5 bases at V and 7 bases at J, with 14 bases in the middle. Germline lookup yields CDR1 LNHDA and CDR2 SQIVND (reference sequence).

The chain carries TRBV5-1 and TRBJ1-2; 8 bases align to TRBD1. CDR3 length equals 15 residues. Germline CDR1 SGHRS, CDR2 YFSETQ. With 2 bases clipped from V and 1 base from J, the junction kept 4 bases outside the gene matches. CDR3 sequence: CASSLGTGFNYGYTF. The CDR3 nucleotides are TGCGCCAGCAGCTTAGGGACAGGATTTAACTATGGCTACACCTTC.

V gene TRBV29-1 combines with J gene TRBJ2-5; D is ambiguous. V was pared by 6 bases and J by 1 base, with 9 bases between. The CDR3 length is 12 residues. Germline CDR1 is SQVTM and CDR2 is ANQGSEA. This CDR3 reads CSVTGLQETQYF. The CDR3 coding sequence is TGCAGCGTCACGGGTCTCCAAGAGACCCAGTACTTC.

V and J are TRBV2 and TRBJ1-4, with 8 bases identical to TRBD1. V trimming: 5 bases; J trimming: 7 bases; junction bases outside the gene matches: 6. The CDR3 extends over 14 amino acids. Germline V gene lookup returns CDR1 SNHLY and CDR2 FYNNEI. The CDR3 DNA reads as TGTGCCAGCAGTCTACAGGGGGGTGGTGAAAAACTGTTTTTT. Its translation: CASSLQGGGEKLFF.

This rearrangement joins TRBV2 to TRBJ2-5; possibly TRBD1 for D (6 bases). Looked up from germline, CDR1 is SNHLY and CDR2 is FYNNEI. V was clipped by 7 bases and J by 5 bases, with 11 bases between them. This CDR3 is built from 12 residues. CDR3 residues: CASKTGMETQYF. The DNA for the CDR3 is TGTGCCAGCAAAACAGGGATGGAGACCCAGTACTTC. Supplemented by reference TRBV2 and TRBJ2-5, the full variable domain reads EPEVTQTPSHQVTQMGQEVILRCVPISNHLYFYWYRQILGQKVEFLVSFYNNEISEKSEIFDDQFSVERPDGSNFTLKIRSTKLEDSAMYFCASKTGMETQYFGPGTRLLVL.

Here the CDR3 DNA reads TGCGCCAGCAGCCAAGAGTATAGCAATCAGCCCCAGCATTTT. This codes for CASSQEYSNQPQHF. This rearrangement joins TRBV4-1 to TRBJ1-5; D is unclear. The V gene lost 0 bases and the J gene lost 0 bases, with 3 bases spanning the gap. The CDR3 is 14 residues long. Per the germline V gene, CDR1 is MGHRA and CDR2 is YSYEKL.

The count of this clone is one. V and J are TRBV18 and TRBJ1-1; D is unresolved. Germline CDR1 reads KGHSH; CDR2 reads LQKENI. V lost 1 base, J lost 1 base, and 16 bases lay in between. CDR3 length equals 17 residues. The CDR3 nucleotides are TGTGCCAGCTCACCACAGACGAGCGGGGTGGCGAACACTGAAGCTTTCTTT. This translates into CASSPQTSGVANTEAFF.